This section outlines one T cell receptor (beta chain) sequence together with its context. One junction end disagrees with the germline gene, perhaps due to a read error. This entry belongs to a study of control samples from healthy donors and cancer patients. Clones were sequenced by immunoSEQ multiplex PCR, and TCRdb holds only the in-frame ones, with some missing. The sample lists approximately 68,000 clones, 75% to 85% occurring once. The sequencing sample was made of blood. This TCR came from a man aged 55 to 70 in good health.

CDR3 in amino acids: CASRLDRNTEAFF. The DNA for the CDR3 is TGTGCCAGCAGGTTGGACAGAAACACTGAAGCTTTCTTT. The chain couples TRBV5-6 to TRBJ1-1; a weak D match, TRBD1 (6 bases). This CDR3 is built from 13 residues. The germline V gene has CDR1 SGHDT and CDR2 YYEEEE.